The 17 T cell receptor beta chains reported below all come from one sample, sequenced in a study of blood T cell repertoires in COVID-19. Generated by immunoSEQ multiplex PCR, the TCRdb table keeps only in-frame clones and is missing some. The table includes 70,000 or so clones, roughly 90% detected once. Sequencing was carried out using peripheral blood. The source of these receptors is a man aged 50 to 59 with acute or convalescent COVID-19.

The chain has TRBV2 and TRBJ2-5, with TRBD2 as a possible D gene (6 bases). V lost 8 bases, J lost 0 bases, and 13 bases lay in between. Per germline, CDR1 SNHLY and CDR2 FYNNEI. The CDR3 runs to 14 residues. The CDR3 is CASHGTWYQETQYF. The CDR3, as DNA: TGTGCCAGCCACGGGACTTGGTACCAAGAGACCCAGTACTTC.

The chain links TRBV24-1 to TRBJ2-2; tentatively, D is TRBD2 (7 bases). Germline V gives CDR1 KGHDR, CDR2 SFDVKD. The germline V and J ends were trimmed by 5 bases and 7 bases, with 13 bases remaining between them. The CDR3 extends over 14 amino acids. CDR3 sequence reads: CATSVGGPGGELFF. In DNA, the CDR3 is TGTGCCACCAGTGTCGGGGGGCCGGGCGGGGAGCTGTTTTTT.

The chain recombines TRBV2 with TRBJ2-1, with 7 bases that match TRBD1. The CDR3 extends over 15 amino acids. The germline gives CDR1 SNHLY, CDR2 FYNNEI. The J segment lost 3 bases and the V segment lost 6 bases, leaving 8 bases of the junction unmatched. The CDR3 is CASRGTVRRYNEQFF. In DNA form, the CDR3 reads TGTGCCAGCAGGGGGACAGTCCGTCGCTACAATGAGCAGTTCTTC.

This chain joins TRBV3-1 (or the pseudogene TRBV3-2) and TRBJ2-3; 8 bases agree with TRBD2. The trim removed 1 base at V and 4 bases at J, leaving 10 bases unmatched. The CDR3 is 17 amino acids. CDR1 is LGHDT, CDR2 YNNKEL, per germline (reference sequence). This CDR3 is CASSQGIDGGAADTQYF. CDR3 in DNA: TGTGCCAGCAGCCAAGGGATTGACGGGGGGGCGGCAGATACGCAGTATTTT.

This rearrangement joins TRBV18 to TRBJ1-1, with D possibly TRBD1 on 6 matching bases. Germline V gives CDR1 KGHSH, CDR2 LQKENI. There are 14 residues in the CDR3. V was shortened by 6 bases and J by 11 bases, with 22 bases between the two germline ends. The CDR3 here is CASSPGHAGVVAFF. The CDR3 DNA sequence: TGTGCCAGCTCTCCAGGTCATGCAGGGGTCGTGGCTTTCTTT.

This clone was seen a handful of times. The genes are TRBV25-1 and TRBJ1-3; the D is unclear. This CDR3 comprises 13 residues. The V gene's germline CDR1 is MGHDK and CDR2 SYGVNS. The V and J ends lost 6 bases and 4 bases respectively, with 10 bases between them. CDR3 nucleotide sequence: TGTGCCAGCAGCCCCGTTTCCGGAAACACCATATATTTT. Its translation: CASSPVSGNTIYF. Full variable domain (rest looked up from reference TRBV25-1 and TRBJ1-3): EADIYQTPRYLVIGTGKKITLECSQTMGHDKMYWYQQDPGMELHLIHYSYGVNSTEKGDLSSESTVSRIRTEHFPLTLESARPSHTSQYLCASSPVSGNTIYFGEGSWLTVV.

The V gene is TRBV19, the J gene TRBJ1-5, with 7 bases lining up with TRBD1. The ends lost 4 bases at V and 0 bases at J; junction bases unmatched: 12. CDR1 and CDR2 from the germline V gene are LNHDA and SQIVND (reference sequence). The CDR3 sequence is 18 residues long. The CDR3 loop is CASSNSLGQYHSNQPQHF. The CDR3 DNA sequence: TGTGCCAGTAGTAACTCCCTGGGACAGTACCATAGCAATCAGCCCCAGCATTTT.

This clone has a single count. The chain is built from TRBV2 and TRBJ1-1; D unresolved. The CDR3 loop spans 13 amino acids. The germline CDR1 and CDR2 sequences are SNHLY and FYNNEI. Trimming left V 10 bases short and J 0 bases short, with 12 bases between. This CDR3 reads CATLRNLNTEAFF. The CDR3 region has the DNA TGTGCCACCCTACGTAATCTGAACACTGAAGCTTTCTTT.

V usage is TRBV19 and J usage is TRBJ1-1; D uncertain. V shed 7 bases and J shed 3 bases, with 21 bases lying between them. Germline V gives CDR1 LNHDA, CDR2 SQIVND (reference sequence). CDR3 length equals 16 residues. The CDR3 here is CASKAKEYKVHTEAFF. The CDR3 DNA reads TGTGCCAGTAAGGCAAAGGAGTATAAGGTACACACTGAAGCTTTCTTT.

J is TRBJ1-2 and V is TRBV29-1; 12 positions agree with TRBD1. CDR1 and CDR2 (germline): SQVTM, ANQGSEA. V trimming: 7 bases; J trimming: 4 bases; junction bases outside the gene matches: 7. The CDR3 loop spans 14 amino acids. CDR3 in amino acids: CSGSGQGASYGYTF. In DNA form, the CDR3 reads TGCAGCGGTTCGGGACAGGGGGCTTCCTATGGCTACACCTTC.

Here the CDR3 reads CASGEVGNNEQFF. The CDR3, as DNA: TGTGCCAGCGGGGAGGTAGGGAACAATGAGCAGTTCTTC. The gene calls are TRBV11-2 and TRBJ2-1; possible D gene TRBD2, 6 bases. Trimming removed 8 bases at V and 5 bases at J, with 13 bases between. Germline V lookup: CDR1 SGHAT, CDR2 FQNNGV. The CDR3 has 13 residues.

The genes are TRBV19 and TRBJ2-2, with 8 positions matching TRBD1. V shed 6 bases and J 4 bases; nucleotides not matched to a gene: 1. The CDR3 totals 13 residues. The V gene's germline CDR1 is LNHDA and CDR2 SQIVND (reference sequence). Here the CDR3 reads CASRTGATGELFF. CDR3 coding DNA: TGTGCCAGTAGGACAGGGGCCACCGGGGAGCTGTTTTTT.

The rearrangement joins TRBV28 to TRBJ1-1; maybe TRBD1 (5 bases). Germline V gene lookup returns CDR1 MDHEN and CDR2 SYDVKM. V shed 6 bases and J shed 2 bases, with 13 bases lying between them. The CDR3 totals 14 residues. The CDR3, as DNA: TGTGCCAGCAGCCCTGGACAAATTAACACTGAAGCTTTCTTT. Translation gives CASSPGQINTEAFF.

J is TRBJ2-5 and V is TRBV10-1; D ambiguous. This CDR3 comprises 13 residues. The germline V gene encodes CDR1 WNHNN and CDR2 SYGVQD (reference sequence). The V and J ends lost 2 bases and 2 bases respectively, with 6 bases between them. The CDR3 loop is CASSENTQETQYF. CDR3 coding DNA: TGCGCCAGCAGTGAGAATACACAAGAGACCCAGTACTTC.

The chain carries TRBV4-1 and TRBJ1-3, with a tentative D call TRBD1 (5 bases). Deletions cut 4 bases from V and 0 bases from J, with 13 bases between. The CDR3 runs 16 residues. CDR1 and CDR2 (germline): MGHRA, YSYEKL. The CDR3, as DNA: TGCGCCAGCAGCCCAGGGAGGGGAAACTCTGGAAACACCATATATTTT. The encoded protein is CASSPGRGNSGNTIYF.

The chain employs TRBV20-1 and TRBJ2-7, with TRBD1 as a possible D gene (6 bases). This CDR3 region has 11 residues. The germline V and J ends were trimmed by 0 bases and 6 bases, with 6 bases remaining between them. Germline-derived CDR1 and CDR2 are DFQATT and SNEGSKA (reference sequence). The CDR3 reads CSARDRGEQYV. Here the CDR3 DNA reads TGCAGTGCTAGAGACAGGGGCGAGCAGTACGTC.

The chain has TRBV29-1 and TRBJ1-3; D unresolved. The germline V gene has CDR1 SQVTM and CDR2 ANQGSEA. The CDR3 is made up of 14 amino acids. The V end was cut by 7 bases, the J end by 0 bases, with 13 bases between. The DNA of the CDR3 is TGCAGCGCCCGCCGACAAACCTCTGGAAACACCATATATTTT. It codes for CSARRQTSGNTIYF.